This passage covers 12 T cell receptor beta chains from one sample sequenced in a study of T cells in Graves' hyperthyroidism and ophthalmopathy. RNA transcripts gave rise to amplified TCR beta CDR3 regions. RT-PCR in the first round (using the HTBI primer set) targeted the TCR CDR3. In TCRdb, the multiplex PCR reads were re-called with MiXCR into one record per CDR3 protein. Of hundreds of thousands of distinct CDR3 sequences in the sample, roughly 40% were seen once. Sequencing was carried out using blood. All receptors come from a man aged 18 to 30 with Graves' hyperthyroidism.

A few counts support this clonotype. The CDR3 DNA sequence: TGCGCCAGCAAGAGGGAGGGGACTAATGATCAGCCCCAGCATTTT. Translating it yields CASKREGTNDQPQHF. The rearrangement uses TRBV5-1 and TRBJ1-5; D perhaps matches TRBD1 (5 bases). CDR1 and CDR2 (germline): SGHRS, YFSETQ. The CDR3 spans 15 residues. Trimming removed 6 bases from V and 5 bases from J, with 18 bases in between.

This clonotype has only a few counts. The rearrangement uses TRBV3-1 and TRBJ1-6, with D maybe TRBD1 (6 bases). V lost 1 base, J lost 8 bases, and 6 bases lay in between. The CDR3 extends over 13 amino acids. Germline CDR1 LGHDT, CDR2 YNNKEL (reference sequence). The CDR3 bases are TGTGCCAGCAGCCAAGGGACAGATTCACCCCTCCACTTT. This gives the protein CASSQGTDSPLHF. Full variable domain (missing parts from reference TRBV3-1 and TRBJ1-6): DTAVSQTPKYLVTQMGNDKSIKCEQNLGHDTMYWYKQDSKKFLKIMFSYNNKELIINETVPNRFSPKSPDKAHLNLHINSLELGDSAVYFCASSQGTDSPLHFGNGTRLTVT.

With respect to this clonotype: The conserved final phenylalanine or tryptophan is absent from the CDR3, which likely points to a read error. The J gene is TRBJ1-6, the V gene TRBV10-2; TRBD1 agrees at 7 bases. J was trimmed by 7 bases and V by 4 bases; bases with no gene match: 7. The CDR3 consists of 15 residues. The germline V gene has CDR1 WSHSY and CDR2 SAAADI. CDR3 sequence: CASSASDRRNSPLHY. CDR3 coding DNA: TGCGCCAGCAGTGCGTCGGACAGGAGGAATTCACCCCTCCACTAC.

A few counts support this clonotype. The CDR3 nucleotides read TGTGCCAGCAGCTTTGGAGGACAGATTCACACTGAAGCTTTCTTT. It is translated as CASSFGGQIHTEAFF. V gene TRBV9 combines with J gene TRBJ1-1; TRBD1 is a possible D gene (6 bases). Trimming took 4 bases from V and 3 from J, leaving 16 bases between them. The CDR3 loop spans 15 amino acids. The germline V gene encodes CDR1 SGDLS and CDR2 YYNGEE.

This clonotype appeared many times. This chain links TRBV25-1 with TRBJ1-1; D perhaps matches TRBD1 (5 bases). V lost 3 bases, J lost 4 bases, and 18 bases lay in between. The CDR3 extends over 16 amino acids. CDR1 is MGHDK and CDR2 is SYGVNS in the germline V gene. The CDR3 region is CASSESKRGYGTEAFF. The CDR3 nucleotides read TGTGCCAGCAGTGAGTCTAAGAGGGGATACGGCACTGAAGCTTTCTTT.

The rearrangement joins TRBV12-3 or TRBV12-4 to TRBJ1-1; D gene ambiguous. V was clipped by 6 bases and J by 2 bases, with 16 bases between them. There are 15 residues in the CDR3. The CDR3, as DNA: TGTGCCAGCAGACCCACGACCCTTGATAACACTGAAGCTTTCTTT. As protein: CASRPTTLDNTEAFF.

V gene TRBV4-1 combines with J gene TRBJ1-2; D unclear. Germline V gene sequence: CDR1 MGHRA, CDR2 YSYEKL. The CDR3 runs 15 residues. V was trimmed by 1 base and J by 5 bases, leaving 14 bases between them. CDR3 coding DNA: TGCGCCAGCAGCCAAGCACCGGACGGGAGGTATGGCTACACCTTC. Translated: CASSQAPDGRYGYTF.

The CDR3 bases are TGTGCCATCAGCCTCCGGGACAGGGTCGAGCAGTACTTC. It encodes CAISLRDRVEQYF. The J gene is TRBJ2-7, the V gene TRBV10-3, with 9 bases lining up with TRBD1. CDR3 length: 13 residues. Per germline, CDR1 ENHRY and CDR2 SYGVKD. The V gene end was trimmed by 6 bases and the J gene end by 6 bases; junction bases not matched to a gene: 6.

The chain couples TRBV10-3 to TRBJ2-5; 9 bases match TRBD2. V shed 6 bases and J 3 bases; nucleotides not matched to a gene: 5. The length of the CDR3 is 14 residues. From germline, CDR1 is ENHRY and CDR2 SYGVKD. CDR3 protein: CAIRISGGEETQYF. The CDR3 DNA reads TGTGCCATCAGGATTAGCGGGGGAGAAGAGACCCAGTACTTC.

The chain couples TRBV2 to TRBJ1-3; D gene uncertain. Germline V lookup: CDR1 SNHLY, CDR2 FYNNEI. This CDR3 has 12 residues. The V end lost 8 bases, the J end lost 4 bases, and 9 bases lay between the germline ends. In nucleotides, the CDR3 is TGTGCCAGCGTGACTAGGGGAAACACCATATATTTT. Its protein is CASVTRGNTIYF.

This clonotype was counted a few times. The chain is built from TRBV9 and TRBJ1-1; D not certain. V gave up 4 bases and J gave up 0 bases, with 13 bases separating them. CDR1 and CDR2 (germline): SGDLS, YYNGEE. The CDR3 totals 15 residues. CDR3 coding DNA: TGTGCCAGCAGCTTCCGGACCCACATGAACACTGAAGCTTTCTTT. It yields the protein CASSFRTHMNTEAFF. Drawing the rest from reference TRBV9 and TRBJ1-1, the complete variable domain is DSGVTQTPKHLITATGQRVTLRCSPRSGDLSVYWYQQSLDQGLQFLIQYYNGEERAKGNILERFSAQQFPDLHSELNLSSLELGDSALYFCASSFRTHMNTEAFFGQGTRLTVV.

The chain uses TRBV6-5 and TRBJ2-7; D gene uncertain. From germline, CDR1 is MNHEY and CDR2 SVGAGI. This CDR3 comprises 14 residues. The ends were cut back, 6 bases at V and 2 bases at J, with 14 bases in the middle. The chain's CDR3 is CASRPPGLTYEQYF. CDR3 in DNA: TGTGCCAGCAGACCACCGGGCCTCACCTACGAGCAGTACTTC.